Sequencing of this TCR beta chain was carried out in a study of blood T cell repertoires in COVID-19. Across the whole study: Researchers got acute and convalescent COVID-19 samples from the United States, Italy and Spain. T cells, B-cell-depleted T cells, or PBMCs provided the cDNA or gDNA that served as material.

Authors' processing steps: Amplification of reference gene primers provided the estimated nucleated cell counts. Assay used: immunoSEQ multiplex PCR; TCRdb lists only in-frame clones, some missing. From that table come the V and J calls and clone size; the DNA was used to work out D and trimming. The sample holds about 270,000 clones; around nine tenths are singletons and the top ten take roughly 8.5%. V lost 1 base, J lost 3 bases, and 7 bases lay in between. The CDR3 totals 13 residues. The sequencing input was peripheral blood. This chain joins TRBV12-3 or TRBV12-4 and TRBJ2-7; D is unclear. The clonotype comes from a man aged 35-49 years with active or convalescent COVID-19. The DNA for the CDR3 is TGTGCCAGCAGTTTAGGGCACCTCTACGAGCAGTACTTC. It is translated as CASSLGHLYEQYF.